Reported below is one T cell receptor beta chain. These data come from a study of Ad26.COV2.S vaccination and SARS-CoV-2 variants. Libraries were prepared by immunoSEQ multiplex PCR; TCRdb keeps only in-frame clonotypes and omits some of them. Of approximately 420,000 clones listed, about 85% are singletons. Regarding treatment: about 20 received Ad26.COV2.S at low or high dose, single or two shots; roughly five received placebo; per-sample allocation not given. After the first vaccine or placebo injection, samples were drawn on day 63. The sequencing here drew on peripheral blood, taken in a trial of Ad26.COV2.S vaccine versus placebo. The sequence was obtained from a person aged 18-60 years who received the Ad26.COV2.S COVID-19 vaccine or a placebo.

CDR3 sequence reads: CASSSIGLAGSTDTQYF. The DNA of the CDR3 is TGTGCCAGCAGCTCAATAGGACTAGCGGGGTCCACAGATACGCAGTATTTT. The chain employs TRBV5-4 and TRBJ2-3; 12 nucleotides agree with TRBD2. V trimming: 3 bases; J trimming: 2 bases; junction bases outside the gene matches: 7. This CDR3 region has 17 residues. CDR1 and CDR2 (germline): SGHNT, YYREEE (reference sequence).